This T cell receptor (beta chain) was obtained from a study of STAT5B mutations in CD4+ large granular lymphocyte leukemia. Study-wide results and limits: Data were not HLA-matched across samples. Patient CD4-sorted repertoires looked more clonal than healthy CD4+ repertoires, even without putative leukemic clones.

Germline CDR1 and CDR2: KGHSH and LQKENI. The CDR3 has 13 amino acids. J gave up 5 bases and V 3 bases, and 4 bases lay outside the gene matches. Clones were read by immunoSEQ multiplex PCR, and TCRdb kept only the in-frame ones, dropping some. The data contain 20,000 to 25,000 clones, more than 65% of them singletons. This clone has a handful of counts. Its target is unknown. The specimen sequenced was CD4+ T cells from blood buffy coats. V is TRBV18 and J is TRBJ2-7; 7 nucleotides match TRBD1. This clonotype was sampled from a human donor in good health. The CDR3 DNA sequence: TGTGCCAGCTCACCGACAGGGCTAAACGAGCAGTACTTC. Residues: CASSPTGLNEQYF. The full variable domain, with the rest looked up from reference TRBV18 and TRBJ2-7, is NAGVMQNPRHLVRRRGQEARLRCSPMKGHSHVYWYRQLPEEGLKFMVYLQKENIIDESGMPKERFSAEFPKEGPSILRIQQVVRGDSAAYFCASSPTGLNEQYFGPGTRLTVT.